This entry describes one T cell receptor beta chain. The CDR3 has 16 amino acids. V was pared by 0 bases and J by 6 bases, with 16 bases between. Germline loops: CDR1 SGDLS, CDR2 YYNGEE. The data were taken from a study of shared clonotypes between healthy human individuals. The overall study: Donor composition was a couple of women and a few men, aged 18 to 49.

The method was immunoSEQ multiplex PCR; TCRdb's version includes in-frame clones alone and lacks a portion of them. The table records approximately 2,300,000 clones, under 95% of them present only once. The TCR was taken from a man aged 18-30 years in good health. Some clones in this sample may be carry-over from other donors' samples. The rearrangement uses TRBV9 and TRBJ2-1; D gene ambiguous. The material sequenced was naive CD4+ T cells from PBMCs. Documented subset: CD45RA+ positively selected. This CDR3 is CASSVDPPPLSNEQFF. The CDR3 DNA sequence: TGTGCCAGCAGCGTAGATCCCCCCCCCTTGAGCAATGAGCAGTTCTTC.